This T cell receptor beta chain was recovered during a study of T cell repertoires in cytomegalovirus infection. In TCRdb, the reads were re-called with MiXCR into one record per CDR3 protein. The repertoire holds 51,000 or so distinct CDR3 sequences, with around 20% as singletons. Germline CDR1 SQVTM, CDR2 ANQGSEA. With 6 bases removed from V and 5 bases from J, the gap between germline ends came to 13 bases. The CDR3 has 12 residues. Worth noting for this clonotype: Its antigen is currently unknown.

Sample: CD8+ T cells from cultured PBMCs, taken from culture after CMV antigen stimulation. The receptor comes from a human donor in good health (CMV status not recorded). Some clones in this sample may be carry-over from other donors' samples. The rearrangement uses TRBV29-1 and TRBJ1-1, with D maybe TRBD1 (5 bases). CDR3 residues: CSVPQWGTEAFF. CDR3 in DNA: TGCAGCGTGCCCCAGTGGGGGACTGAAGCTTTCTTT. The whole variable domain, remainder taken from reference TRBV29-1 and TRBJ1-1, is SAVISQKPSRDICQRGTSLTIQCQVDSQVTMMFWYRQQPGQSLTLIATANQGSEATYESGFVIDKFPISRPNLTFSTLTVSNMSPEDSSIYLCSVPQWGTEAFFGQGTRLTVV.